These 22 T cell receptor beta chains were all obtained from the same sample, sequenced in a study of blood T cell repertoires in COVID-19. The repertoire was sequenced with immunoSEQ multiplex PCR; TCRdb's copy has only in-frame clones and lacks some. The data contain 62,000 or so clones, 88% of them seen just once; the ten biggest clones take up 4.5% to 5%. Sequenced sample: peripheral blood. These receptor sequences come from a human donor in a cohort sampled during active COVID-19.

V gene TRBV11-2 combines with J gene TRBJ1-1, with TRBD1 identical over 10 bases. Losses at the gene ends were 2 bases for V and 5 bases for J; bases not matched to a gene: 5. The CDR3 is made up of 15 amino acids. CDR1 SGHAT and CDR2 FQNNGV come from the germline V gene. The CDR3 nucleotides read TGTGCCAGCAGCTTATTGGGGACAGGGGCAACTGAAGCTTTCTTT. Amino acid sequence: CASSLLGTGATEAFF. The entire variable domain, with the rest obtained from reference TRBV11-2 and TRBJ1-1, is as follows: EAGVAQSPRYKIIEKRQSVAFWCNPISGHATLYWYQQILGQGPKLLIQFQNNGVVDDSQLPKDRFSAERLKGVDSTLKIQPAKLEDSAVYLCASSLLGTGATEAFFGQGTRLTVV.

Concerning this clone: The junction departs from germline at one end; a sequencing error may be responsible. The V call is TRBV6-4, the J call TRBJ1-5; D not certain. The CDR3 covers 10 residues. CDR1 and CDR2 (germline): MRHNA, SNTAGT. CDR3 in DNA: TGTGCCAGCAGCCCTCAGGCCCAGCATTTT. It yields the protein CASSPQAQHF.

The chain combines TRBV2 with TRBJ2-3, with D tentatively TRBD1 (6 bases). The V end was cut by 7 bases, the J end by 6 bases, with 8 bases between. Germline-derived CDR1 and CDR2 are SNHLY and FYNNEI. The CDR3 has 11 amino acids. The CDR3 DNA reads TGTGCCAGCACCACAGGGGATACGCAGTATTTT. Protein sequence: CASTTGDTQYF.

The CDR3 protein is CASSTGGTDTQYF. In nucleotides, the CDR3 is TGTGCCAGTAGTACAGGGGGCACAGATACGCAGTATTTT. This chain connects TRBV19 to TRBJ2-3, with D perhaps matching TRBD1 (6 bases). This CDR3 is built from 13 residues. The germline V gene has CDR1 LNHDA and CDR2 SQIVND (reference sequence). The V and J ends lost 4 bases and 1 base respectively, with 6 bases between them.

This clone was seen only a few times. J is TRBJ2-1 and V is TRBV5-4; D is ambiguous. CDR1 is SGHNT and CDR2 is YYREEE in the germline V gene (reference sequence). CDR3 length equals 13 residues. Trimming removed 0 bases from V and 7 bases from J, with 8 bases in between. As DNA, the CDR3 is TGTGCCAGCAGCTTGGAACCAGCGAATGAGCAGTTCTTC. It translates to CASSLEPANEQFF.

The V call is TRBV6-1, the J call TRBJ1-4, with a weak D call TRBD1 (6 bases). Trimming shortened V by 2 bases and J by 0 bases, and 10 bases separated the two germline ends. The length of the CDR3 is 16 residues. The V gene's germline CDR1 is MNHNS and CDR2 SASEGT. The CDR3 loop is CASSERTASTNEKLFF. The CDR3 nucleotides read TGTGCCAGCAGTGAAAGGACAGCCTCAACTAATGAAAAACTGTTTTTT.

This chain connects TRBV20-1 to TRBJ1-1; D is unresolved. Trimming took off 5 bases at V and 0 bases at J, with 4 bases between the two ends. CDR1 DFQATT and CDR2 SNEGSKA come from the germline V gene (reference sequence). The CDR3 sequence is 11 residues long. CDR3 residues: CSASVNTEAFF. The CDR3 DNA follows: TGCAGTGCTTCAGTGAACACTGAAGCTTTCTTT.

This clone was seen just once. Written as DNA, the CDR3 is TGTGCCAGCAGCCCCGGACTAGCGGGGGCCACAGATACGCAGTATTTT. Its translation is CASSPGLAGATDTQYF. The chain joins TRBV7-2 to TRBJ2-3; 13 nucleotides line up with TRBD2. The trim removed 5 bases at V and 2 bases at J, leaving 4 bases unmatched. The CDR3 totals 16 residues. Germline V gives CDR1 SGHTA, CDR2 FQGNSA.

V usage is TRBV29-1 and J usage is TRBJ2-7, with a weak D call TRBD2 (6 bases). Trimming left V 3 bases short and J 7 bases short, with 19 bases between. There are 14 residues in the CDR3. Germline V lookup: CDR1 SQVTM, CDR2 ANQGSEA. CDR3 in amino acids: CSVEKAGLRKEQYF. The DNA for the CDR3 is TGCAGCGTTGAGAAAGCGGGCCTTCGGAAAGAGCAGTACTTC.

The chain uses TRBV19 and TRBJ1-5, with 8 bases identical to TRBD1. V gave up 6 bases and J gave up 2 bases; unmatched junction bases: 9. The CDR3 is 16 residues long. From germline, CDR1 is LNHDA and CDR2 SQIVND (reference sequence). CDR3 sequence reads: CASSTTGDFRNQPQHF. The CDR3 DNA follows: TGTGCCAGTAGCACGACAGGGGATTTTCGCAATCAGCCCCAGCATTTT.

The chain joins TRBV6-2 or TRBV6-3 to TRBJ2-5; maybe TRBD2 (6 bases). The CDR3 extends over 15 amino acids. Germline V gene lookup returns CDR1 MNHEY and CDR2 SVGEGT. V lost 0 bases and J 4 bases, leaving 12 bases between the germline ends. In DNA, the CDR3 is TGTGCCAGCAGTTACTCAGGCGCGGAGGGAGAGACCCAGTACTTC. Amino acids: CASSYSGAEGETQYF.

J is TRBJ1-1 and V is TRBV6-1, with D tentatively TRBD1 (5 bases). Germline values: CDR1 MNHNS, CDR2 SASEGT. CDR3 length equals 16 residues. The germline V and J ends were trimmed by 4 bases and 2 bases, with 17 bases remaining between them. The CDR3 loop is CASSARRGGFNTEAFF. Written as DNA, the CDR3 is TGTGCCAGCAGTGCACGGAGGGGAGGCTTCAACACTGAAGCTTTCTTT.

This rearrangement joins TRBV25-1 to TRBJ2-4; tentative D call: TRBD1 (6 bases). V lost 4 bases, J lost 6 bases, and 16 bases lay in between. Germline lookup yields CDR1 MGHDK and CDR2 SYGVNS. This CDR3 is 15 amino acids long. CDR3 DNA: TGTGCCAGCAGTGGACCCCGAGTAGGGGGAAACATTCAGTACTTC. Amino acids: CASSGPRVGGNIQYF.

The chain couples TRBV30 to TRBJ1-6; weak D call: TRBD1 (6 bases). Trimming removed 4 bases at V and 6 bases at J, with 10 bases between. CDR1 is GTSNPN and CDR2 is SVGIG in the germline V gene (reference sequence). This CDR3 has 13 residues. In DNA, the CDR3 is TGTGCCTGGACAAGGACAGCTAATTCACCCCTCCACTTT. Protein: CAWTRTANSPLHF.

The chain is built from TRBV19 and TRBJ1-5; a weak D match, TRBD1 (5 bases). Germline V lookup: CDR1 LNHDA, CDR2 SQIVND (reference sequence). Trimming removed 3 bases from V and 2 bases from J, with 14 bases in between. The CDR3 has 16 residues. The CDR3 DNA reads TGTGCCAGTAGTATTGCGGGGAAAGGGGGCAATCAGCCCCAGCATTTT. Translated, it gives CASSIAGKGGNQPQHF.

The genes are TRBV28 and TRBJ2-5; possible D gene TRBD1, 5 bases. Germline CDR1 MDHEN, CDR2 SYDVKM. The CDR3 runs 13 residues. V lost 9 bases to trimming and J lost 5 bases, with 16 bases between them. This CDR3 is CASCKGRRETQYF. The CDR3 DNA follows: TGTGCCAGTTGCAAGGGGCGCCGGGAGACCCAGTACTTC.

A few counts support this clone. The rearrangement links TRBV5-1 to TRBJ2-1; TRBD1 is a possible D gene (5 bases). V lost 4 bases, J lost 5 bases, and 19 bases lay in between. From germline, CDR1 is SGHRS and CDR2 YFSETQ. This CDR3 contains 16 residues. The DNA for the CDR3 is TGCGCCAGCAGCCCGCAAACAGGAAGGGTCAACAATGAGCAGTTCTTC. It is translated as CASSPQTGRVNNEQFF.

This clone was picked up a small number of times. The CDR3, as DNA: TGTGCCAGCAGCTCGGGACAGGCCAACGAGCAGTACTTC. Translating it yields CASSSGQANEQYF. The chain combines TRBV11-3 with TRBJ2-7, with 8 bases fitting TRBD1. The CDR3 is made up of 13 amino acids. Germline CDR1 reads SGHNT; CDR2 reads YENEEA. J gave up 5 bases and V 4 bases, and 4 bases lay outside the gene matches.

This rearrangement joins TRBV6-2 or TRBV6-3 to TRBJ2-3, with 8 bases that match TRBD2. This CDR3 is built from 18 residues. Unmatched junction bases numbered 14, after V lost 2 bases and J lost 4 bases. The V gene's germline CDR1 is MNHEY and CDR2 SVGEGT. CDR3 nucleotides: TGTGCCAGCAGTTACACCCGGGGGGGGCCGCGTTGGTCAGATACGCAGTATTTT. Translation: CASSYTRGGPRWSDTQYF.

V is TRBV29-1 and J is TRBJ2-7, with TRBD2 matching over 13 bases. Germline-derived CDR1 and CDR2 are SQVTM and ANQGSEA. With 8 bases clipped from V and 5 bases from J, the junction kept 12 bases outside the gene matches. There are 15 residues in the CDR3. Here the CDR3 reads CSLGTSGNPRHEQYF. The DNA of the CDR3 is TGCAGCTTAGGGACTAGCGGGAACCCCCGCCACGAGCAGTACTTC.

The V call is TRBV5-4, the J call TRBJ2-7; the D gene is possibly TRBD1 (5 bases). The germline gives CDR1 SGHNT, CDR2 YYREEE (reference sequence). The CDR3 covers 16 residues. Trimming cost V 3 bases and J 0 bases, with 16 bases left between them. The CDR3 is CASSWGSPGDSYEQYF. DNA of the CDR3: TGTGCCAGCAGCTGGGGCTCGCCGGGTGACTCCTACGAGCAGTACTTC.

The chain carries TRBV13 and TRBJ2-7; TRBD1 matches at 8 bases. After removal of 3 bases from V and 5 bases from J, the junction contained 6 bases not matched to a gene. This CDR3 is built from 14 residues. Germline CDR1 reads PRHDT; CDR2 reads FYEKMQ (reference sequence). The CDR3 here is CASSFNRGRNEQYF. The CDR3 nucleotides read TGTGCCAGCAGCTTCAACAGGGGGAGGAACGAGCAGTACTTC.